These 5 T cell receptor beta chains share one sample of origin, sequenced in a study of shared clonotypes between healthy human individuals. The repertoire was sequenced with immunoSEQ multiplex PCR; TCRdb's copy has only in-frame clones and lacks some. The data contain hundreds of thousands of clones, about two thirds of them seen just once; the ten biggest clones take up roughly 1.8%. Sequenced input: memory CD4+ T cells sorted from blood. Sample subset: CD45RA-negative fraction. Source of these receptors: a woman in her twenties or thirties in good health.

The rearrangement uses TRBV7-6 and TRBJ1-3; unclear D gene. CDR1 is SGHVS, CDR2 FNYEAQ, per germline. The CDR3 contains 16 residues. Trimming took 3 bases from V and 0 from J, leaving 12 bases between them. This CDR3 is CASSLQPTISGNTIYF. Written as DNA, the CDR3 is TGTGCCAGCAGCTTGCAACCCACTATCTCTGGAAACACCATATATTTT.

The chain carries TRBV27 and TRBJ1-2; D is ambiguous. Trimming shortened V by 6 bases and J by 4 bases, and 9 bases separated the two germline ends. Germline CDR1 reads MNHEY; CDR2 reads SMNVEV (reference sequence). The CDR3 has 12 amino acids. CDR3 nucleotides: TGTGCCAGCAGGGAAGAGCCCTATGGCTACACCTTC. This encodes CASREEPYGYTF.

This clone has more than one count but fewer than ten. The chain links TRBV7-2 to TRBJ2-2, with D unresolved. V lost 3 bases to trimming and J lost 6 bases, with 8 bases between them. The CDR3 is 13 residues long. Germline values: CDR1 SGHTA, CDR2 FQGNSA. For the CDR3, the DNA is TGTGCCAGCAGCTTCTCCCCCCCCGGGGAGCTGTTTTTT. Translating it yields CASSFSPPGELFF.

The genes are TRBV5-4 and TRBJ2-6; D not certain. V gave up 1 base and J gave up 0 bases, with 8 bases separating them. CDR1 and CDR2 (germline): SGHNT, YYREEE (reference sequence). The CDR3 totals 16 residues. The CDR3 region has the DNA TGTGCCAGCAGCTTGTACAAGAGCTCTGGGGCCAACGTCCTGACTTTC. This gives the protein CASSLYKSSGANVLTF.

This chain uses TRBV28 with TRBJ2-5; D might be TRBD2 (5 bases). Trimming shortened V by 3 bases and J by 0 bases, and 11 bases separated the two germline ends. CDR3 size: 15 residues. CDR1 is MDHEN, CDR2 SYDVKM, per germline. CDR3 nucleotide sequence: TGTGCCAGCAGTTTCGGCCGACTAAACCAAGAGACCCAGTACTTC. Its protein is CASSFGRLNQETQYF.